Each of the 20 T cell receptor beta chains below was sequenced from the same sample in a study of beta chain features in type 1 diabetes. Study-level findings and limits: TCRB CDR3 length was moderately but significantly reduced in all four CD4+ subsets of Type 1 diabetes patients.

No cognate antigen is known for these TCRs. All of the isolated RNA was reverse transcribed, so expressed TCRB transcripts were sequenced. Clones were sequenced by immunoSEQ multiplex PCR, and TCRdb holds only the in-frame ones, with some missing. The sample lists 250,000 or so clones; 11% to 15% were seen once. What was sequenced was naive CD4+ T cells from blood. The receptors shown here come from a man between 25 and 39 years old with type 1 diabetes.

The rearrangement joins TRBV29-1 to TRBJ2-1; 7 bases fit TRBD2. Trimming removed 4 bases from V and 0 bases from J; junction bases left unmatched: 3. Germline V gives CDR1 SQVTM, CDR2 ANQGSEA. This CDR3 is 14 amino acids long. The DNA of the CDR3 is TGCAGCGTTGTGGGGGGGAGCTCCTACAATGAGCAGTTCTTC. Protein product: CSVVGGSSYNEQFF.

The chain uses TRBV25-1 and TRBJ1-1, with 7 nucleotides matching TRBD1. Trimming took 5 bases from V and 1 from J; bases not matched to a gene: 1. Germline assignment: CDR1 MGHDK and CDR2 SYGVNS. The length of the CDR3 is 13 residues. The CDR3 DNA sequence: TGTGCCAGCAGTAGGACAGGGAACACTGAAGCTTTCTTT. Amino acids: CASSRTGNTEAFF.

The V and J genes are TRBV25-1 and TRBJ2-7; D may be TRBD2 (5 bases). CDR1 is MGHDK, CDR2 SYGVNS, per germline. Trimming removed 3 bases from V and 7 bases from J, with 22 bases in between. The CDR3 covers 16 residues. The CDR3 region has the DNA TGTGCCAGCAGTGACGACTTGCTAGCTCCTTCGGGGGAGCAGTACTTC. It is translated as CASSDDLLAPSGEQYF.

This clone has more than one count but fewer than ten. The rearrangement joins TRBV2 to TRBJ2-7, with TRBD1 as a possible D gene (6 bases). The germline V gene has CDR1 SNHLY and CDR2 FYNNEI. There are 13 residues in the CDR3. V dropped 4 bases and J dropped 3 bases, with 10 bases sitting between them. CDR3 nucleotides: TGTGCCAGCAGTGTGGTGGACAGCTACGAGCAGTACTTC. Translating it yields CASSVVDSYEQYF.

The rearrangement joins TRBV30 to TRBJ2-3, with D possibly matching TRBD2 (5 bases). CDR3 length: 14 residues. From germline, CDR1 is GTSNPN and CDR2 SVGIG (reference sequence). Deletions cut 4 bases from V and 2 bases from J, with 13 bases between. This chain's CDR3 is CAWTVGKPTDTQYF. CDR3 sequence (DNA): TGTGCCTGGACTGTCGGGAAGCCCACAGATACGCAGTATTTT. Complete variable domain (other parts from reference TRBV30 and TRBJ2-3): SQTIHQWPATLVQPVGSPLSLECTVEGTSNPNLYWYRQAAGRGLQLLFYSVGIGQISSEVPQNLSASRPQDRQFILSSKKLLLSDSGFYLCAWTVGKPTDTQYFGPGTRLTVL.

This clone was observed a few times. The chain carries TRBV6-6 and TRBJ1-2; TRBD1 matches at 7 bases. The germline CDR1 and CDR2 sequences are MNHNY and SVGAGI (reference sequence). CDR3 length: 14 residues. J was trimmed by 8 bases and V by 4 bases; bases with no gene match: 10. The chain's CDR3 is CASSFGTDQGGYTF. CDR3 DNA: TGTGCCAGCAGTTTCGGGACAGATCAAGGGGGCTACACCTTC.

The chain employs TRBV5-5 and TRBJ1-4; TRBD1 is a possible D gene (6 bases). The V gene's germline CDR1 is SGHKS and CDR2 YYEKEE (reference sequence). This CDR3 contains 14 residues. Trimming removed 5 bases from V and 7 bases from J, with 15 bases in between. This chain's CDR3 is CASSPRGATEKLFF. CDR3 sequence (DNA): TGTGCCAGCAGTCCCAGGGGCGCGACTGAAAAACTGTTTTTT. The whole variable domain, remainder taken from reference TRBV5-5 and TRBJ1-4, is DAGVTQSPTHLIKTRGQQVTLRCSPISGHKSVSWYQQVLGQGPQFIFQYYEKEERGRGNFPDRFSARQFPNYSSELNVNALLLGDSALYLCASSPRGATEKLFFGSGTQLSVL.

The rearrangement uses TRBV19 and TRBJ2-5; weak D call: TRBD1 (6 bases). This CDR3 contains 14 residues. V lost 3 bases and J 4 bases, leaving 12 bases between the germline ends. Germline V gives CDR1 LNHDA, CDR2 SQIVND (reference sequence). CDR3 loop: CASSMNRVGETQYF. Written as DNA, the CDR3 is TGTGCCAGTAGTATGAACAGGGTTGGAGAGACCCAGTACTTC.

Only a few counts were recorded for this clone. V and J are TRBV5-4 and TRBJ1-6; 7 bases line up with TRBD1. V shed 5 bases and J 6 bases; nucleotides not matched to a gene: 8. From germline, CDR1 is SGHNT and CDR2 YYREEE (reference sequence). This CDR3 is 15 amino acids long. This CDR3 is CASSNYRGANSPLHF. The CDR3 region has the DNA TGTGCCAGCAGTAACTACAGGGGCGCTAATTCACCCCTCCACTTT.

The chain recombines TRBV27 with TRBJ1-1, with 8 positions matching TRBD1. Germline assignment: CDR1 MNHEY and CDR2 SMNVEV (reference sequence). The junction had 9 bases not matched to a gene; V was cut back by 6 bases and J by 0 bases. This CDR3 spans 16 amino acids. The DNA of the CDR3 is TGTGCCAGCAGCCCCGGGACAGGATCCATGAACACTGAAGCTTTCTTT. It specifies CASSPGTGSMNTEAFF.

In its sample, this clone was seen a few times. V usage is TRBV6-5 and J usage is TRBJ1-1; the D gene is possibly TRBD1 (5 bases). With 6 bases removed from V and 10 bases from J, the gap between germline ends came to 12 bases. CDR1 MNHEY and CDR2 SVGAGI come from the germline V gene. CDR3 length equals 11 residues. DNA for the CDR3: TGTGCCAGCAGCGGGGGTCGGCGAGCTTTCTTT. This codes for CASSGGRRAFF.

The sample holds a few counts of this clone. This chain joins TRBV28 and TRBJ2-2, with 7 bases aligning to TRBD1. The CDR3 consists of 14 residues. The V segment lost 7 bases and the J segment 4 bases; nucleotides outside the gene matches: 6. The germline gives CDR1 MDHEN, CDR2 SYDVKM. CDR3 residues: CASMDRSITGELFF. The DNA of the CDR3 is TGTGCCAGCATGGACAGGTCAATCACCGGGGAGCTGTTTTTT.

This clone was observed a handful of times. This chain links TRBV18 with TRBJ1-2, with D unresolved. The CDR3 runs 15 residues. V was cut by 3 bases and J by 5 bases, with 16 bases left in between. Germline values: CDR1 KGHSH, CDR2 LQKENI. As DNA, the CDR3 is TGTGCCAGCTCACCGGACGGACTAATGGGGTATGGCTACACCTTC. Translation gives CASSPDGLMGYGYTF.

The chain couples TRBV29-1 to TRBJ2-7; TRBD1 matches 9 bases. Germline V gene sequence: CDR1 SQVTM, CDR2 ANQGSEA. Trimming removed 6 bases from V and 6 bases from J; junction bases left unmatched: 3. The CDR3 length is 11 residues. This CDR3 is CSVVGQGEQYF. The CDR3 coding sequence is TGCAGCGTCGTGGGACAGGGCGAGCAGTACTTC.

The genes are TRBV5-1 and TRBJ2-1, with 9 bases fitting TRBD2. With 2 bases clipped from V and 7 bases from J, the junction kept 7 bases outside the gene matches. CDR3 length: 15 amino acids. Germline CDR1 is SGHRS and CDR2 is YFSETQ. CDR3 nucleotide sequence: TGCGCCAGCAGCTTACCTAGCGGGGACCTTAATGAGCAGTTCTTC. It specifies CASSLPSGDLNEQFF.

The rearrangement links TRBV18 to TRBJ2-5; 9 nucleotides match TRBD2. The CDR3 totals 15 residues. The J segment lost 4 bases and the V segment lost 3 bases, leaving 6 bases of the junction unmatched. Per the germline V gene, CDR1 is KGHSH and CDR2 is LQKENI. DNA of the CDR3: TGTGCCAGCTCACCCAGAGGAGCGGGGGGAGAGACCCAGTACTTC. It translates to CASSPRGAGGETQYF.

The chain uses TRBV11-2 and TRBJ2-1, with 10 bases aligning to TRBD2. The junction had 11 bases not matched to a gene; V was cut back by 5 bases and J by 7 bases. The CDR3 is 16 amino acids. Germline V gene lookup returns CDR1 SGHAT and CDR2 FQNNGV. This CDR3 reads CASSAASAGGRNEQFF. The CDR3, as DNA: TGTGCCAGCAGCGCGGCCTCAGCGGGGGGGCGGAATGAGCAGTTCTTC.

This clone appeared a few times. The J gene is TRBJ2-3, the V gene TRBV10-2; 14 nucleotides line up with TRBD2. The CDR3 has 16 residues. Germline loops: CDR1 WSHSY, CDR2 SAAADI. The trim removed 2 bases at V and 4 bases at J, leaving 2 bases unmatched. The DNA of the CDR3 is TGCGCCAGCAGTGAGGGGGGACTAGCGGGGGCAGATACGCAGTATTTT. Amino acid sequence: CASSEGGLAGADTQYF.

This CDR3 is CASSRQGEAQETQYF. The DNA of the CDR3 is TGTGCCAGCAGTCGACAGGGAGAGGCCCAAGAGACCCAGTACTTC. This sequence joins TRBV2 and TRBJ2-5; 7 bases map to TRBD1. The CDR3 runs to 15 residues. Trimming removed 5 bases from V and 1 base from J; junction bases left unmatched: 7. The germline V gene encodes CDR1 SNHLY and CDR2 FYNNEI.

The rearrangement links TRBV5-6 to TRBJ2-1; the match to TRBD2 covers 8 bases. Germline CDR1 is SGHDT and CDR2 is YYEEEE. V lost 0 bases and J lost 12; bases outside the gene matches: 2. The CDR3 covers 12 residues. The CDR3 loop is CASSLGGRRQFF. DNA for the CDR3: TGTGCCAGCAGCTTGGGCGGGAGGAGGCAGTTCTTC.